These 16 T cell receptor beta chains were all obtained from the same sample, sequenced in a study of cytomegalovirus exposure and HLA in healthy donors. Sequencing was performed with immunoSEQ multiplex PCR; in TCRdb, only in-frame clones are kept and a portion is missing. The sample records approximately 58,000 clones, 95% being singletons. The specimen sequenced was PBMCs. The source is a young woman in good health and CMV-seropositive.

This sequence joins TRBV9 and TRBJ2-2; TRBD2 aligns across 10 bases. CDR1 is SGDLS, CDR2 YYNGEE, per germline. The CDR3 spans 18 residues. The J segment lost 7 bases and the V segment lost 4 bases, leaving 16 bases of the junction unmatched. Here the CDR3 DNA reads TGTGCCAGCAGCCCGACTGGAGCGGGGGGGCCTTACGGCGGGGAGCTGTTTTTT. This encodes CASSPTGAGGPYGGELFF.

The rearrangement uses TRBV28 and TRBJ2-7, with 9 positions matching TRBD1. In germline, CDR1 is MDHEN, CDR2 SYDVKM. The CDR3 has 15 residues. Trimming took 3 bases from V and 6 from J; bases not matched to a gene: 9. The CDR3, as DNA: TGTGCCAGCAGTTTCGGATACAGGGGGCTTGGCGAGCAGTACTTC. Protein product: CASSFGYRGLGEQYF.

The V call is TRBV14, the J call TRBJ1-1, with 10 bases aligning to TRBD1. Germline lookup yields CDR1 SGHDN and CDR2 FVKESK. There are 16 residues in the CDR3. V shed 3 bases and J 1 base; nucleotides not matched to a gene: 5. For the CDR3, the DNA is TGTGCCAGCAGCCACCTTCGGACAGGGGGGAACACTGAAGCTTTCTTT. Its protein is CASSHLRTGGNTEAFF.

The chain joins TRBV28 to TRBJ1-2, with D maybe TRBD1 (6 bases). The V gene lost 7 bases and the J gene lost 8 bases, with 20 bases spanning the gap. This CDR3 is 14 amino acids long. Per the germline V gene, CDR1 is MDHEN and CDR2 is SYDVKM. The CDR3 DNA reads TGTGCCAGCATCACATCGAACAGGGAAGGGGGCTACACCTTC. It is translated as CASITSNREGGYTF.

The V and J genes are TRBV19 and TRBJ2-7, with 12 positions matching TRBD2. The germline CDR1 and CDR2 sequences are LNHDA and SQIVND (reference sequence). The CDR3 covers 13 residues. With 5 bases clipped from V and 6 bases from J, the junction kept 2 bases outside the gene matches. Here the CDR3 DNA reads TGTGCCAGTAGTTCGGGACTAGCGGGCGAGCAGTACTTC. Its translation: CASSSGLAGEQYF.

The V call is TRBV15, the J call TRBJ2-5; tentatively, D is TRBD1 (5 bases). Trimming took off 5 bases at V and 1 base at J, with 11 bases between the two ends. The CDR3 extends over 14 amino acids. Germline V gene lookup returns CDR1 LNHNV and CDR2 YYDKDF (reference sequence). The CDR3 loop reads CATSLRQSQETQYF. The CDR3 nucleotides read TGTGCCACCAGCTTACGACAGTCCCAAGAGACCCAGTACTTC.

V gene TRBV4-3 combines with J gene TRBJ1-4; TRBD1 agrees at 11 bases. Germline trimming cut 4 bases from V and 7 bases from J; bases unmatched to any gene: 5. Per the germline V gene, CDR1 is LGHNA and CDR2 is YSLEER. This CDR3 is 15 amino acids long. The DNA of the CDR3 is TGCGCCAGCAGCCCTCCTGGGACAGGGGGTGAAAAACTGTTTTTT. It yields the protein CASSPPGTGGEKLFF.

This rearrangement joins TRBV6-5 to TRBJ1-5, with no clear D. The V gene's germline CDR1 is MNHEY and CDR2 SVGAGI. The CDR3 spans 13 residues. Deletions cut 0 bases from V and 9 bases from J, with 9 bases between. This CDR3 reads CASSYSARWPQHF. CDR3 sequence (DNA): TGTGCCAGCAGTTACTCAGCCCGTTGGCCCCAGCATTTT.

The chain has TRBV6-6 and TRBJ1-2; D not certain. Deletions cut 2 bases from V and 3 bases from J, with 13 bases between. This CDR3 has 15 amino acids. CDR1 and CDR2 (germline): MNHNY, SVGAGI (reference sequence). Written as DNA, the CDR3 is TGTGCCAGCAGTTACCCCGCCGGGGAGGACTATGGCTACACCTTC. Residues: CASSYPAGEDYGYTF.

The V call is TRBV10-3, the J call TRBJ1-5; D call uncertain. CDR3 length equals 16 residues. The V end lost 0 bases, the J end lost 1 base, and 10 bases lay between the germline ends. The germline CDR1 and CDR2 sequences are ENHRY and SYGVKD. The DNA for the CDR3 is TGTGCCATCAGTGAGTCTAACCGAGGAAGCAATCAGCCCCAGCATTTT. Protein product: CAISESNRGSNQPQHF.

The chain uses TRBV5-1 and TRBJ2-7; D gene ambiguous. Germline V CDR1 and CDR2: SGHRS, YFSETQ. The length of the CDR3 is 15 residues. V lost 4 bases and J 1 base, leaving 15 bases between the germline ends. CDR3: CASSVKFGESYEQYF. As DNA, the CDR3 is TGCGCCAGCAGCGTCAAGTTTGGAGAATCCTACGAGCAGTACTTC.

The V gene is TRBV7-2, the J gene TRBJ2-1, with 9 bases aligning to TRBD2. Losses at the gene ends were 5 bases for V and 2 bases for J; bases not matched to a gene: 7. CDR1 is SGHTA, CDR2 FQGNSA, per germline. The CDR3 loop spans 16 amino acids. The CDR3, as DNA: TGTGCCAGCAGCGAAATAGCGGGAGTGACCTACAATGAGCAGTTCTTC. Translating it yields CASSEIAGVTYNEQFF.

The chain recombines TRBV6-1 with TRBJ2-7, with a weak D call TRBD1 (6 bases). Trimming removed 0 bases from V and 2 bases from J, with 14 bases in between. Germline V gives CDR1 MNHNS, CDR2 SASEGT. This CDR3 is 16 amino acids long. The CDR3 DNA sequence: TGTGCCAGCAGTGAAGCGCAGGGGAGACGGGCCTACGAGCAGTACTTC. Translating it yields CASSEAQGRRAYEQYF.

The V gene is TRBV18, the J gene TRBJ2-7; D is perhaps TRBD2 (5 bases). Germline V gene data show CDR1 as KGHSH and CDR2 as LQKENI. Between the trimmed V and J ends, which lost 5 bases and 5 bases, there was a span of 13 bases. The CDR3 is 13 residues long. The CDR3 region has the DNA TGTGCCAGCTCATCCCCGGGTAGCGACGAGCAGTACTTC. As protein: CASSSPGSDEQYF.

The V call is TRBV6-5, the J call TRBJ1-1, with D possibly TRBD1 on 6 matching bases. The CDR3 is made up of 13 amino acids. Trimming removed 10 bases from V and 1 base from J, with 13 bases in between. Germline V gene lookup returns CDR1 MNHEY and CDR2 SVGAGI. The CDR3 loop reads CAIGRGGNTEAFF. The CDR3 nucleotides read TGTGCCATCGGCCGAGGGGGGAACACTGAAGCTTTCTTT.

The rearrangement links TRBV6-5 to TRBJ2-7; TRBD2 agrees at 9 bases. The CDR3 loop spans 16 amino acids. CDR1 is MNHEY, CDR2 SVGAGI, per germline. The J segment lost 0 bases and the V segment lost 0 bases, leaving 3 bases of the junction unmatched. As DNA, the CDR3 is TGTGCCAGCAGTTACTCGGCTAGCGGGATCTCCTACGAGCAGTACTTC. This translates into CASSYSASGISYEQYF.